The T cell receptor (beta chain) described here comes from a study of T cells in Graves' hyperthyroidism and ophthalmopathy (dated by TCRdb to the late 2010s). Broadly, across the study: Peripheral blood samples were taken at initial diagnosis, before any treatment was given. TCR V-J signatures able to tell the groups apart were searched for in a discovery cohort of approximately 95 patients, of whom more than 40 had Graves' ophthalmopathy and 55 to 60 had stable Graves' hyperthyroidism. An independent validation cohort of around 19 hyperthyroidism patients and 17 patients who later progressed to ophthalmopathy tested prospective prediction of ophthalmopathy. The 95 to 100 discovery patients were randomly divided into training and test sets at a 7:3 ratio. In addition, the study compared T-cell repertoires in thyroid tissue and in blood from about six Graves' hyperthyroidism patients. After sampling, hyperthyroidism patients received methimazole starting at 30 mg daily, and ophthalmopathy patients received high-dose intravenous methylprednisolone. The paper reports TCR Vbeta CDR3 sequencing of fewer than 150 peripheral blood samples: under 45 ophthalmopathy, some 80 hyperthyroidism and 17 progressor patients. Study-level results and caveats: Most expanded thyroid clonotypes (frequency above 0.001) were also found in blood, which suggests that blood repertoires may mirror thyroid immune responses. A model built on a 13 V-J signature distinguished ophthalmopathy from stable hyperthyroidism, reaching 85% to 90% sensitivity and 81.08% specificity in cross-validation and 80%/75% in testing. In validation, the model predicted progression to ophthalmopathy with approximately 71% sensitivity and 72.22% specificity, a median of 6.5 months before onset. Sample size was not statistically predetermined, and blinding of investigators to group allocation was not performed.

This clonotype is categorized as medium-sized (0.01 to 0.1%). This receptor's antigen is unknown. Base qualities are missing; no much larger clone stands one base away. Stable Graves' hyperthyroidism was defined as the absence of progression to ophthalmopathy over 18 months of follow-up. Hyperthyroidism patients were newly diagnosed, with disease duration under 2 months, and aged 18 to 65 years. The study excluded patients with uncontrolled infections, other autoimmune diseases, pregnancy or lactation. Diagnoses were established on the basis of clinical symptoms, serum thyroxine and TRAb, thyroid ultrasound, and orbital computed tomography. PBMCs were isolated from about 9.2 ml of fresh peripheral blood by Ficoll-Paque density gradient centrifugation. Total RNA was extracted using Trizol reagent, and RNA quality was assessed on an Agilent 2100 Bioanalyzer. Amplification of TCR beta CDR3 regions was carried out from RNA transcripts. The TCR CDR3 was subjected to a first round of RT-PCR using the HTBI primer set and the Qiagen OneStep RT-PCR kit. A second multiplex PCR round built the libraries, followed by size selection and purification. Libraries were sequenced paired-end with 100 bp reads on an Illumina HiSeq2000. The authors' pipeline ran thus. SOAPnuke was used to process the raw data, throwing out any read that contained adapters or uncalled bases, had a mean Phred below 15, or lacked an exact constant-primer or identifier match. COPE v1.2.5 was used to merge high-quality paired reads, and clonotypes were defined as unique nucleotide sequences. MiTCR v1.1 was used to align clonotypes to the IMGT TRBV, TRBD and TRBJ reference segments. Analysis was restricted to V-J combinations with a frequency above 0.0001, which covered approximately 99% of repertoires. A TCS score was defined as the ratio between F50 (clonal expansion) and ExV (chaos), using BLOSUM62-based TCRdist between CDR3 peptides within each V-J. Welch's t-statistics and random forest reduced 500 to 550 V-J features to 13, which were used in a naive Bayes classifier (R e1071). TCRdb trimmed public reads at Q25 via fastp, called clones via MiXCR and kept in-frame beta chains. Rows with one shared CDR3 protein collapse into an entry with the most common genes and DNA. These V and J calls are TCRdb output, not the study's own analysis. The sample profile shows 25,000 to 30,000 distinct CDR3 sequences; roughly 45% of them were found once. The ten biggest clones cover around a tenth of the sample.

Taken from the germline V gene, the CDR1 and CDR2 loops are SNHLY and FYNNEI. The CDR3 measures 12 amino acids from cysteine to phenylalanine. The only DNA kept is the CDR3, 36 bases in frame from the first base. Unmatched junction bases come to 1, with V trimmed by 4 bases and J by 7 bases. The specimen sequenced was blood. The sequence links TRBV2 to TRBJ2-7; 10 nucleotides in the junction match TRBD1. The source is a woman aged 25 to 45 with Graves' hyperthyroidism. DNA sequence: TGTGCCAGCAGTGGGACAGGGGGAGAGCAGTACTTC. This is translated as CASSGTGGEQYF.